This TCR beta chain is from a study of T-cell memory formation after mild COVID-19. This clonotype came up a few times. Antigen specificity is unknown. TCRdb re-analysed the 5' RACE reads in MiXCR, keeping a single row per CDR3 protein. The sample shows about 430,000 distinct CDR3 sequences, about 20% of them seen only once. General observations from the study: Later expanders leaned CD4+, whereas clones that contracted between day 15 and 85 were balanced CD4/CD8. There was no confirmation that second-wave clones peaking on day 37 were SARS-CoV-2 specific.

V shed 6 bases and J 8 bases; nucleotides not matched to a gene: 9. Germline CDR1 and CDR2: MNHEY and SMNVEV (reference sequence). CDR3 length: 14 residues. This clonotype was obtained from a man aged 18 to 30 who had mild COVID-19 (a few samples of this study predate the infection). Cell type and time point are not known. The source material was PBMCs or a T cell subset sorted from them (not recorded which). The chain carries TRBV27 and TRBJ1-2; TRBD1 matches at 10 bases. CDR3 in amino acids: CASRPGQGMGGYTF. The CDR3 DNA reads TGTGCCAGCAGGCCGGGACAGGGGATGGGAGGCTACACCTTC.